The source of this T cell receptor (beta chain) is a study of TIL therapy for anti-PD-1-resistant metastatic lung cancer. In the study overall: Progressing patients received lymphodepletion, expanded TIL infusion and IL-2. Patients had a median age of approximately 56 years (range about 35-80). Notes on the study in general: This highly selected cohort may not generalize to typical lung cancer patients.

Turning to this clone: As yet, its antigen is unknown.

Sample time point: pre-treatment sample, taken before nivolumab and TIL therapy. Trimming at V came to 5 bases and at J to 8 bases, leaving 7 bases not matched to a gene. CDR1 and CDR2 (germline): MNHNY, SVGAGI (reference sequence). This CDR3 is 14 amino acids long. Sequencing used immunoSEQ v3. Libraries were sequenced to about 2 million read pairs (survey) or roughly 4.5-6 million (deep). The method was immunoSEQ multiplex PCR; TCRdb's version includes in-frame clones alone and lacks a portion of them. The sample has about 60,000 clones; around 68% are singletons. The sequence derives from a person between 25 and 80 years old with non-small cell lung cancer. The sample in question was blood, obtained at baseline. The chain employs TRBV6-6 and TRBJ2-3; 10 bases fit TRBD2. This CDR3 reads CASSISGGRGTQYF. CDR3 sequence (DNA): TGTGCCAGCAGTATTAGCGGGGGGCGGGGTACGCAGTATTTT.